Listed here are 32 T cell receptor beta chains from one sample, sequenced in a study of blood T cells in healthy people across ages. It was with a sample-barcoded 5' primer and a J-beta primer mix that a second PCR of roughly 7 to 12 cycles was run. TCRdb recomputed calls from the 5' RACE reads with MiXCR, one row per CDR3 protein. The table shows 1 million to 1.2 million distinct CDR3 sequences, with more than 30% occurring only once. Input material: blood. These receptors all come from a man aged 18-30 years in good health.

This clonotype occurred a few times. The rearrangement uses TRBV3-1 and TRBJ1-6, with a possible D match to TRBD1 (5 bases). Deletions cut 4 bases from V and 8 bases from J, with 15 bases between. The germline V gene encodes CDR1 LGHDT and CDR2 YNNKEL (reference sequence). CDR3 size: 15 residues. This CDR3 reads CASSPRPGDYSPLHF. Written as DNA, the CDR3 is TGTGCCAGCAGCCCCAGACCGGGGGATTATTCACCCCTCCACTTT. The whole variable domain, filled in from reference TRBV3-1 and TRBJ1-6, reads DTAVSQTPKYLVTQMGNDKSIKCEQNLGHDTMYWYKQDSKKFLKIMFSYNNKELIINETVPNRFSPKSPDKAHLNLHINSLELGDSAVYFCASSPRPGDYSPLHFGNGTRLTVT.

Comments on this clonotype: Being one base from a much bigger clone, this may be a read error. The V gene is TRBV10-3, the J gene TRBJ1-6; no reliable D call. The germline gives CDR1 ENHRY, CDR2 SYGVKD. The CDR3 loop spans 16 amino acids. The CDR3 protein is CAISEGRSSDNSPLHF. As DNA, the CDR3 is TGTGCCATCAGTGAGGGACGGAGCTCCGATAATTCACCCCTCCACTTT.

The rearrangement links TRBV2 to TRBJ1-1; perhaps TRBD1 as D (5 bases). This CDR3 is 14 amino acids long. Trimming shortened V by 7 bases and J by 3 bases, and 15 bases separated the two germline ends. CDR1 SNHLY and CDR2 FYNNEI come from the germline V gene. CDR3 sequence: CASNLQGRDTEAFF. The CDR3 bases are TGTGCCAGCAACCTCCAGGGCCGGGACACTGAAGCTTTCTTT.

This sequence joins TRBV6-5 and TRBJ1-1; unclear D gene. With 6 bases removed from V and 8 bases from J, the gap between germline ends came to 22 bases. From germline, CDR1 is MNHEY and CDR2 SVGAGI. The CDR3 covers 15 residues. CDR3 nucleotide sequence: TGTGCCAGCAGCTCCGTAATGTCTGGTGTCTTCGAAGCTTTCTTT. Residues: CASSSVMSGVFEAFF.

Points on this clonotype: Possible read error: a much larger clone is one base away. The rearrangement links TRBV3-1 to TRBJ1-1; TRBD1 agrees at 8 bases. Germline CDR1 is LGHDT and CDR2 is YNNKEL (reference sequence). CDR3 length: 13 amino acids. The CDR3 nucleotides are TGTGCCAGCAGCCAAGCAGGGGGCACTAAAGCTTTCTTT. It specifies CASSQAGGTKAFF.

This clonotype was seen only a few times. The V and J genes are TRBV20-1 and TRBJ1-1, with 8 bases identical to TRBD1. The CDR3 is 15 residues long. Trimming cost V 0 bases and J 5 bases; bases outside gene matches: 8. Germline V gene data show CDR1 as DFQATT and CDR2 as SNEGSKA (reference sequence). CDR3 DNA sequence: TGCAGTGCTAGAGATGCCCAGGGGGCAGGGACTGAAGCTTTCTTT. Protein sequence: CSARDAQGAGTEAFF.

This clonotype occurred a few times. The V call is TRBV12-3 or TRBV12-4, the J call TRBJ1-1, with D perhaps TRBD1 (5 bases). The CDR3 is 14 residues long. Trimming shortened V by 5 bases and J by 3 bases, and 13 bases separated the two germline ends. In DNA form, the CDR3 reads TGTGCCAGCAGTCTCGACAGAGAACACACTGAAGCTTTCTTT. Translated: CASSLDREHTEAFF.

V and J are TRBV5-5 and TRBJ1-5; D might be TRBD1 (6 bases). V shed 0 bases and J shed 7 bases, with 17 bases lying between them. Germline lookup yields CDR1 SGHKS and CDR2 YYEKEE (reference sequence). The CDR3 length is 16 residues. The CDR3 region is CASSLDVLGARQPQHF. The CDR3 coding sequence is TGTGCCAGCAGCTTGGATGTTTTGGGGGCGAGGCAGCCCCAGCATTTT.

V and J are TRBV7-9 and TRBJ1-2; no clear D. The V end lost 6 bases, the J end lost 3 bases, and 17 bases lay between the germline ends. CDR1 SEHNR and CDR2 FQNEAQ come from the germline V gene (reference sequence). The CDR3 runs to 15 residues. The CDR3 sequence is CASRHPTFADYGYTF. The CDR3 region has the DNA TGTGCCAGCAGGCACCCGACTTTTGCTGACTATGGCTACACCTTC. Supplemented by reference TRBV7-9 and TRBJ1-2, the full variable domain reads DTGVSQNPRHKITKRGQNVTFRCDPISEHNRLYWYRQTLGQGPEFLTYFQNEAQLEKSRLLSDRFSAERPKGSFSTLEIQRTEQGDSAMYLCASRHPTFADYGYTFGSGTRLTVV.

The chain carries TRBV5-1 and TRBJ2-1; D gene ambiguous. Trimming cost V 1 base and J 6 bases, with 5 bases left between them. The CDR3 contains 12 residues. Germline-derived CDR1 and CDR2 are SGHRS and YFSETQ. CDR3 in amino acids: CASSLTANEQFF. CDR3 DNA: TGCGCCAGCAGCTTGACGGCCAATGAGCAGTTCTTC.

The chain combines TRBV20-1 with TRBJ2-1, with 13 bases fitting TRBD2. TRBJ2-7 explains the end of the DNA better; the J call may be wrong. Per the germline V gene, CDR1 is DFQATT and CDR2 is SNEGSKA (reference sequence). The CDR3 spans 16 residues. CDR3 sequence reads: CSSLPRTSGGYNEQYF. CDR3 DNA: TGCAGTAGCCTCCCACGGACTAGCGGGGGCTACAATGAGCAGTACTTC.

This clonotype has only one observation. The gene calls are TRBV27 and TRBJ1-3, with TRBD1 identical over 8 bases. The CDR3 runs to 17 residues. CDR1 is MNHEY, CDR2 SMNVEV, per germline (reference sequence). The junction had 9 bases not matched to a gene; V was cut back by 5 bases and J by 0 bases. CDR3 sequence: CASSKSLDRVSGNTIYF. The CDR3 DNA reads TGTGCCAGCAGTAAAAGCCTGGACAGGGTCTCTGGAAACACCATATATTTT.

This clonotype appeared many times. V and J are TRBV7-2 and TRBJ1-2; 7 bases line up with TRBD1. V lost 3 bases, J lost 2 bases, and 3 bases stayed unmatched. Germline-derived CDR1 and CDR2 are SGHTA and FQGNSA. The CDR3 runs 14 residues. CDR3 loop: CASSLDRTNYGYTF. DNA for the CDR3: TGTGCCAGCAGCTTGGACAGGACCAACTATGGCTACACCTTC.

V usage is TRBV20-1 and J usage is TRBJ1-2; no definite D call. Looked up from germline, CDR1 is DFQATT and CDR2 is SNEGSKA (reference sequence). The CDR3 consists of 12 residues. V lost 1 base and J 5 bases, leaving 8 bases between the germline ends. CDR3 amino acids: CSARVPLYGYTF. Written as DNA, the CDR3 is TGCAGTGCTAGAGTACCGCTTTATGGCTACACCTTC.

This clonotype was counted only a few times. CDR3 amino acids: CASSLVENSYNEQFF. CDR3 sequence (DNA): TGCGCCAGCAGCTTGGTAGAGAATTCCTACAATGAGCAGTTCTTC. The chain uses TRBV5-1 and TRBJ2-1; D is ambiguous. The CDR3 runs to 15 residues. V was cut by 0 bases and J by 1 base, with 8 bases left in between. Per the germline V gene, CDR1 is SGHRS and CDR2 is YFSETQ.

This chain connects TRBV2 to TRBJ1-5, with a tentative D call TRBD1 (5 bases). CDR3 length equals 15 residues. Per germline, CDR1 SNHLY and CDR2 FYNNEI. Deletions cut 3 bases from V and 0 bases from J, with 9 bases between. The DNA for the CDR3 is TGTGCCAGCAGTGATGCTCAGGGTAGCAATCAGCCCCAGCATTTT. It codes for CASSDAQGSNQPQHF.

The chain uses TRBV12-3 or TRBV12-4 and TRBJ1-2; maybe TRBD1 (5 bases). CDR3 length: 13 amino acids. V was clipped by 2 bases and J by 10 bases, with 14 bases between them. For the CDR3, the DNA is TGTGCCAGCAGTTTACGGGGCAGATGGCTCTACACCTTC. Protein product: CASSLRGRWLYTF.

The CDR3 loop reads CSATGAGANVLTF. CDR3 nucleotides: TGCAGTGCTACAGGGGCCGGGGCCAACGTCCTGACTTTC. The chain has TRBV20-1 and TRBJ2-6, with D maybe TRBD1 (6 bases). This CDR3 region has 13 residues. Germline assignment: CDR1 DFQATT and CDR2 SNEGSKA (reference sequence). V lost 4 bases and J lost 4, with 8 bases in between.

The gene calls are TRBV14 and TRBJ1-2, with a weak D call TRBD1 (5 bases). The ends were cut back, 0 bases at V and 8 bases at J, with 13 bases in the middle. There are 14 residues in the CDR3. Germline V gene sequence: CDR1 SGHDN, CDR2 FVKESK. CDR3 coding DNA: TGTGCCAGCAGCCAAGATGTCGTGGGGCGCGGCTACACCTTC. Translating it yields CASSQDVVGRGYTF.

The rearrangement joins TRBV27 to TRBJ1-1; D is perhaps TRBD1 (5 bases). The CDR3 sequence is 13 residues long. Germline values: CDR1 MNHEY, CDR2 SMNVEV (reference sequence). The V end was cut by 5 bases, the J end by 6 bases, with 13 bases between. CDR3 protein: CASSPSGTSEAFF. For the CDR3, the DNA is TGTGCCAGCAGTCCCTCCGGGACTTCTGAAGCTTTCTTT.

The chain joins TRBV28 to TRBJ1-2, with D maybe TRBD1 (6 bases). Germline V CDR1 and CDR2: MDHEN, SYDVKM. The V end was cut by 7 bases, the J end by 6 bases, with 15 bases between. This CDR3 has 13 amino acids. This CDR3 reads CASTETGSDGYTF. CDR3 DNA: TGTGCCAGCACCGAAACAGGGTCGGATGGCTACACCTTC.

The chain joins TRBV9 to TRBJ1-2; unclear D gene. V shed 0 bases and J shed 5 bases, with 17 bases lying between them. Germline V gene sequence: CDR1 SGDLS, CDR2 YYNGEE. The CDR3 has 16 residues. The CDR3 reads CASSVGRQAELYGYTF. CDR3 coding DNA: TGTGCCAGCAGCGTAGGCCGTCAGGCAGAACTATATGGCTACACCTTC.

The gene calls are TRBV6-2 or TRBV6-3 and TRBJ2-5; no firm D call. The CDR3 has 13 amino acids. The V gene's germline CDR1 is MNHEY and CDR2 SVGEGT. Trimming took 2 bases from V and 1 from J, leaving 5 bases between them. CDR3 protein: CASSYMSQETQYF. The CDR3 nucleotides are TGTGCCAGCAGTTACATGAGCCAAGAGACCCAGTACTTC.

The chain uses TRBV5-8 and TRBJ2-7; TRBD1 is a possible D gene (5 bases). The CDR3 is made up of 13 amino acids. Between the trimmed V and J ends, which lost 4 bases and 7 bases, there was a span of 15 bases. Germline CDR1 reads SGHTS; CDR2 reads YDEGEE. The CDR3 is CASSRTQVGEQYF. DNA for the CDR3: TGTGCCAGCAGCCGCACACAGGTCGGGGAGCAGTACTTC.

In its sample, this clonotype was seen a few times. This chain connects TRBV29-1 to TRBJ1-1; D unresolved. In germline, CDR1 is SQVTM, CDR2 ANQGSEA. With 3 bases removed from V and 0 bases from J, the gap between germline ends came to 17 bases. The CDR3 has 16 residues. The CDR3 reads CSVDQFAGLMNTEAFF. In DNA form, the CDR3 reads TGCAGCGTTGACCAATTCGCAGGATTAATGAACACTGAAGCTTTCTTT.

Notes on this clonotype: With a much larger clone just one base away, this may be a read error. The chain uses TRBV12-3 or TRBV12-4 and TRBJ1-2; D unclear. This CDR3 spans 13 amino acids. V shed 5 bases and J shed 2 bases, with 9 bases lying between them. CDR3 bases: TGTGCCAGCAGTGTACCCCCAAACTATGGCTACACCTTC. Protein: CASSVPPNYGYTF.

In regard to this clonotype: Compared with germline, one end of the junction differs, possibly owing to a read error. The chain is built from TRBV5-6 and TRBJ2-7; D remains ambiguous. The V gene's germline CDR1 is SGHDT and CDR2 YYEEEE. The CDR3 runs 13 residues. The CDR3 DNA sequence: TGTGCCAGCAGCAGCTCGAGGACCGACGAGCAGTATTTC. It encodes CASSSSRTDEQYF.

This clonotype showed up just a few times. The chain couples TRBV27 to TRBJ2-1, with TRBD1 identical over 8 bases. The ends lost 2 bases at V and 10 bases at J; junction bases unmatched: 10. Per the germline V gene, CDR1 is MNHEY and CDR2 is SMNVEV (reference sequence). The CDR3 runs 15 residues. The CDR3 region is CASSLVRDRLHEQFF. The CDR3 coding sequence is TGTGCCAGCAGTTTAGTTCGGGACAGGCTTCACGAGCAGTTCTTC.

The rearrangement links TRBV9 to TRBJ2-3; no firm D call. CDR1 and CDR2 from the germline V gene are SGDLS and YYNGEE. V dropped 0 bases and J dropped 0 bases, with 8 bases sitting between them. This CDR3 region has 15 residues. CDR3 bases: TGTGCCAGCAGCGTAGTGTCGGCTAGCACAGATACGCAGTATTTT. Its protein is CASSVVSASTDTQYF.

The chain joins TRBV12-3 or TRBV12-4 to TRBJ1-5; D remains ambiguous. The ends were cut back, 7 bases at V and 5 bases at J, with 18 bases in the middle. The CDR3 length is 15 residues. This CDR3 reads CASKYGSLGDQPQHF. CDR3 nucleotides: TGTGCCAGCAAATATGGGTCCCTGGGCGATCAGCCCCAGCATTTT.

This chain uses TRBV5-1 with TRBJ1-2; D may be TRBD1 (6 bases). The V end lost 2 bases, the J end lost 0 bases, and 8 bases lay between the germline ends. This CDR3 spans 14 amino acids. Germline CDR1 and CDR2: SGHRS and YFSETQ. The CDR3 coding sequence is TGCGCCAGCAGCTTCGAGGGGGCTAACTATGGCTACACCTTC. Translated: CASSFEGANYGYTF.

In this sample, this clonotype turned up once. The V call is TRBV25-1, the J call TRBJ2-1, with no clear D. The tail of the sequence fits TRBJ2-7 better, so the J call may be wrong. This CDR3 has 15 amino acids. CDR1 and CDR2 (germline): MGHDK, SYGVNS. DNA for the CDR3: TGTGCCAGCAGTGGACCGGGCTTCTCCTACAATGAGCAGTACTTC. Protein sequence: CASSGPGFSYNEQYF.